This TCR beta chain is from a study of beta chain features in type 1 diabetes. Study-level background: Healthy donors and patients showed comparable age, gender and cell yields. General study findings and limits: In type 1 diabetes patients, VDJ junctions had fewer insertions; deletions at these junctions were more frequent. Any HLA-type effect on TCRB rearrangement remained unresolved here. All four CD4+ subsets from Type 1 diabetes patients carried moderately but significantly shorter TCRB CDR3s.

CDR3 length equals 13 residues. V gave up 0 bases and J gave up 8 bases; unmatched junction bases: 5. Germline lookup yields CDR1 GTSNPN and CDR2 SVGIG (reference sequence). Every isolated RNA sample was fully reverse transcribed, so sequencing captured expressed TCRB transcripts. Produced via immunoSEQ multiplex PCR; TCRdb's table is partial and in-frame only. The sample comprises 130,000 or so clones, 15% to 20% of which are singletons, and 2% to 3% rests with the top ten. This clone turned up a few times. Its antigen is unidentified. Every single donor gave one heparinised blood draw, and these averaged approximately 120 mL.

The sequenced sample consisted of central memory CD4+ T cells from blood. The V call is TRBV30, the J call TRBJ1-2, with 8 nucleotides matching TRBD1. This TCR was recovered from a man in his late teens or twenties with type 1 diabetes. CDR3 residues: CAWSVQQGGGYTF. In DNA, the CDR3 is TGTGCCTGGAGTGTACAACAGGGGGGCGGCTACACCTTC.